The T cell receptor beta chain under discussion was sequenced for a study of blood T cell repertoires in COVID-19. Original processing methods: By means of reference gene primer amplification, nucleated cell counts were estimated. Repertoires were generated with immunoSEQ multiplex PCR, while TCRdb's copy carries only in-frame clones and drops some. V and J calls and clone size are copied from that table; D and trimming were computed from the DNA. Found here are around 92,000 clones, more than 70% of them singletons; the top ten hold roughly 27%. V dropped 4 bases and J dropped 7; count of bases not matched to a gene: 10. CDR3 length: 16 residues. Germline V gene data show CDR1 as ENHRY and CDR2 as SYGVKD.

The clonotype was recovered from a human donor in a cohort sampled during active COVID-19. V gene TRBV10-3 combines with J gene TRBJ2-1, with 10 bases identical to TRBD2. Sequencing input: peripheral blood. The CDR3 DNA follows: TGTGCCATCAGTGGGGCGGGAACTAGCGGGACGAATGAGCAGTTCTTC. It is translated as CAISGAGTSGTNEQFF.